This T cell receptor beta chain was retrieved from a study of T-cell reconstitution after alpha-beta-depleted transplantation in children. Trimming stripped 7 bases from V and 10 bases from J, with 20 bases between. The CDR3 runs to 13 residues. Per germline, CDR1 SQVTM and CDR2 ANQGSEA. Unique molecular identifiers were incorporated when the TCRbeta library was constructed. Using its own MiXCR run on the PCR reads, TCRdb lists one record per CDR3 protein. The sample holds fewer than 550,000 distinct CDR3 sequences, approximately 10% seen once. This chain uses TRBV29-1 with TRBJ2-1; D perhaps matches TRBD2 (6 bases). The receptor's source is a human donor who donated a stem cell graft to a child with acute myeloid leukemia. Specimen: PBMCs from the stem cell graft donor, collected from the stem cell graft. The CDR3 sequence is CSARRVGLPEQFF. The CDR3 DNA follows: TGCAGCGCCAGGAGGGTTGGACTACCCGAGCAGTTCTTC.